Below are 5 T cell receptor beta chains sequenced from a single sample in a study of cytomegalovirus exposure and HLA in healthy donors. PCR was performed using 60 Vbeta and 13 Jbeta primers. Sequenced by immunoSEQ multiplex PCR; TCRdb stores in-frame clones only, minus some. The sample consists of approximately 100,000 clones, around 80% of them appearing once. The sample taken for sequencing was PBMCs. The receptors were sampled from a female donor in good health and CMV-seropositive.

This clone appeared once. The chain combines TRBV28 with TRBJ1-4, with D possibly being TRBD1 (5 bases). Trimming shortened V by 3 bases and J by 6 bases, and 14 bases separated the two germline ends. Germline assignment: CDR1 MDHEN and CDR2 SYDVKM. This CDR3 is 15 amino acids long. DNA of the CDR3: TGTGCCAGCAGTTTGTTGACAGAGATAGATGAAAAACTGTTTTTT. Protein sequence: CASSLLTEIDEKLFF.

This clone was seen only a few times. The chain joins TRBV7-2 to TRBJ2-7; TRBD2 aligns across 15 bases. J lost 4 bases, V lost 4 bases, and 5 bases had no gene match. From germline, CDR1 is SGHTA and CDR2 FQGNSA. This CDR3 comprises 16 residues. The CDR3 nucleotides read TGTGCCAGCAGCTCCGGGGGACTAGCGGGGGGATACGAGCAGTACTTC. Translation: CASSSGGLAGGYEQYF. Looking up the rest from reference TRBV7-2 and TRBJ2-7 gives the full variable domain: GAGVSQSPSNKVTEKGKDVELRCDPISGHTALYWYRQSLGQGLEFLIYFQGNSAPDKSGLPSDRFSAERTGGSVSTLTIQRTQQEDSAVYLCASSSGGLAGGYEQYFGPGTRLTVT.

The table lists this clone with a few counts. V and J are TRBV25-1 and TRBJ1-1; 7 bases map to TRBD1. J was trimmed by 9 bases and V by 5 bases; bases with no gene match: 9. The CDR3 length is 13 residues. Germline values: CDR1 MGHDK, CDR2 SYGVNS. The CDR3 spells CASSFTGVAKAFF. The CDR3, as DNA: TGTGCCAGCAGTTTCACAGGGGTCGCGAAAGCTTTCTTT. The full variable domain, with the rest looked up from reference TRBV25-1 and TRBJ1-1, is EADIYQTPRYLVIGTGKKITLECSQTMGHDKMYWYQQDPGMELHLIHYSYGVNSTEKGDLSSESTVSRIRTEHFPLTLESARPSHTSQYLCASSFTGVAKAFFGQGTRLTVV.

The CDR3 loop reads CASSSGPADREVEAFF. For the CDR3, the DNA is TGTGCCAGCAGCTCAGGACCCGCCGACAGGGAGGTGGAAGCTTTCTTT. This chain uses TRBV7-2 with TRBJ1-1; the match to TRBD1 covers 7 bases. CDR1 SGHTA and CDR2 FQGNSA come from the germline V gene. V dropped 4 bases and J dropped 8; count of bases not matched to a gene: 16. The length of the CDR3 is 16 residues.

The gene calls are TRBV29-1 and TRBJ2-5; 12 nucleotides agree with TRBD2. Germline V gene data show CDR1 as SQVTM and CDR2 as ANQGSEA. This CDR3 spans 13 amino acids. V gave up 7 bases and J gave up 5 bases; unmatched junction bases: 5. This chain's CDR3 is CSAGLAGQETQYF. Written as DNA, the CDR3 is TGCAGCGCCGGACTAGCGGGGCAGGAGACCCAGTACTTC.